The TCR beta chain described here comes from a study of tissue T cells after allogeneic stem cell transplantation. Data came from immunoSEQ multiplex PCR; TCRdb stores just in-frame clones and leaves some out. The data hold roughly 2,400 clones, with roughly 64% observed a single time. Notes on the study in general: The study did not identify alloreactive or antigen-specific tissue TCRs, and some clones might be persisting host cells. The patient cohort was small and clinically heterogeneous, with limited sampling depth. Few T cell clones were shared across patients, but motif clusters showed tissue-specific shared signatures.

This CDR3 has 13 amino acids. V dropped 3 bases and J dropped 1 base, with 10 bases sitting between them. CDR1 GFQATS and CDR2 STVNSAI come from the germline V gene. There are a few counts of this clone. What it binds is not known. These gene names are mouse names. The read terminates 1 residue ahead of where the CDR3 ends, so the germline J gene completes it. The specimen was gut tissue. The TCR was taken from a female BALB/c mouse in good health. Strain haplotype (MHC): H2-d. The gene calls are TRBV20 and TRBJ2-7; maybe TRBD2 (7 bases). CDR3 bases read: TGTGGTGCTAGATGGGGGGCGTCCTATGAACAGTAC. It encodes CGARWGASYEQY. The entire CDR3 protein reads CGARWGASYEQYF.